This record looks at one TCR beta chain sequence and its context. Which antigen it targets is not known. Nothing much larger sits one base from this clone, and base qualities are not available. The data originate from a study of Ad26.COV2.S vaccination and SARS-CoV-2 variants (dated by TCRdb to the early 2020s). About the investigation overall: Vaccine-arm donors were drawn from COV1001, a multicentre, randomized, double-blind, placebo-controlled phase I-IIa trial of Ad26.COV2.S in healthy adults. Ad26.COV2.S was given intramuscularly at 5x10^10 or 1x10^11 viral particles, as a single shot or as two shots 56 days apart. Sequencing of the TCRbeta repertoire served to evaluate the specificity and breadth of SARS-CoV-2-reactive T cell receptors following Ad26.COV2.S vaccination. The TCR-sequenced set comprised about 32 samples: around 20 Ad26.COV2.S vaccine recipients, 5 placebo recipients and 8 SARS-CoV-2 convalescent individuals. Participants in the trial were split at random into five groups of five each, receiving low-dose or high-dose Ad26.COV2.S once or twice, or else placebo on both occasions. Blinding of investigators to trial group allocation was maintained during experiments and outcome assessment. Study-level results and caveats: After vaccination, spike-specific CD8+ and CD4+ T cell responses were reported to show substantial breadth. The study was not powered to compare responses between vaccine doses or regimens. According to the authors, total T cell responses may have been underestimated by the TCR breadth and depth analyses. Higher spike-specific TCR breadth was observed in Ad26.COV2.S recipients than in placebo recipients (P = 0.0014). Vaccine and placebo recipients had similar non-spike TCR breadth, a finding consistent with the vaccine containing only spike.

There are 15 amino acids in the CDR3, from cysteine to phenylalanine inclusive. Only the CDR3 portion is preserved as DNA: 45 bases, with reading frame beginning at the first base. The germline V gene (reference sequence) gives CDR1 as MNHNY and CDR2 as SVGAGI. V drops 6 bases and J drops 0 bases, leaving 12 bases in between. TCRbeta CDR3 regions were sequenced with the immunoSEQ Assay. After extraction, genomic DNA underwent amplification by bias-controlled multiplex PCR, followed by high-throughput sequencing. The original methods were these. To quantify the absolute abundance of each unique TCRbeta CDR3 region, sequences were collapsed and filtered. T cell fraction was estimated by normalizing TCRbeta template counts to usable DNA, which was measured by amplifying reference genes present in all nucleated cells. Repertoire TCRs were annotated as SARS-CoV-2-specific by exact matching of V gene, CDR3 amino acid sequence and J gene to a known reactive TCR set. MIRA supplied the reference SARS-CoV-2 TCR set, which was filtered for enrichment in COVID-19-positive ImmuneCODE repertoires so that public or cross-reactive TCRs were removed. Based on the MIRA antigens, annotated TCRs were further analysed at the level of specific ORF or position within ORF. Breadth was defined as annotated unique rearrangements over total unique productive rearrangements; depth was the summed frequency of those rearrangements. Two-sided Wilcoxon rank-sum tests were used to compare TCR breadth between groups. The table was pulled from immuneACCESS by TCRdb, which kept in-frame rearrangements only. Such tables lose some clones; where checked, under half of the loss comes from unresolved V genes, and the rest has no known cause. V and J calls and clone size are those listed in that table; D and trimming were worked out from the DNA. This sample lists fewer than 600,000 clones; roughly nine tenths were detected once. Of the sample, roughly 1.7% is held by the ten largest clones.

This sample's treatment or condition label indicates: around 19 received Ad26.COV2.S at low or high dose, single or two shots; roughly five received placebo; per-sample allocation not given. For vaccine and placebo recipients, the sequenced repertoires came from samples collected on day 63 after the first injection. In Cohort 1b, around 23 adults aged 18-55 years were enrolled at a single site in Boston, USA, between 29 July and 7 August 2020. Ad26.COV2.S was a replication-incompetent adenovirus type 26 vector expressing a prefusion-stabilized SARS-CoV-2 spike protein from the original Wuhan strain.

The TCR sequence derives from a person aged 18 to 59 who received the Ad26.COV2.S COVID-19 vaccine or a placebo. Recombination joined TRBV6-6 with TRBJ1-3, with the D gene not clear enough to name. This specimen consisted of peripheral blood, obtained in a trial of Ad26.COV2.S vaccine versus placebo. The CDR3 amino acid sequence is: CASRGPLTSGNTIYF. The bases read TGTGCCAGCAGGGGCCCCCTTACCTCTGGAAACACCATATATTTT.